A single sample is the source of the 2 T cell receptor beta chains below, sequenced in a study. MiXCR was run by TCRdb on the RT-PCR reads, yielding one entry per CDR3 protein. The repertoire holds hundreds of thousands of distinct CDR3 sequences, with 11% to 15% as singletons. Input material: memory CD4+ T cells from blood. The receptors come from a female donor in good health, serving as a healthy control.

A few counts support this clonotype. V gene TRBV5-1 combines with J gene TRBJ1-5; 7 bases are a match to TRBD1. After removal of 2 bases from V and 3 bases from J, the junction contained 8 bases not matched to a gene. This CDR3 is built from 16 residues. Germline-derived CDR1 and CDR2 are SGHRS and YFSETQ. CDR3 sequence (DNA): TGCGCCAGCAGCTTCCCCACAGGGGTCATCAATCAGCCCCAGCATTTT. Protein product: CASSFPTGVINQPQHF.

The V gene is TRBV6-5, the J gene TRBJ1-1; D is undetermined. The CDR3 consists of 11 residues. The V and J ends lost 11 bases and 5 bases respectively, with 12 bases between them. Germline loops: CDR1 MNHEY, CDR2 SVGAGI. The CDR3 bases are TGTGCCTGTGGGTCGTCGACTGAAGCTTTCTTT. Amino acids: CACGSSTEAFF.